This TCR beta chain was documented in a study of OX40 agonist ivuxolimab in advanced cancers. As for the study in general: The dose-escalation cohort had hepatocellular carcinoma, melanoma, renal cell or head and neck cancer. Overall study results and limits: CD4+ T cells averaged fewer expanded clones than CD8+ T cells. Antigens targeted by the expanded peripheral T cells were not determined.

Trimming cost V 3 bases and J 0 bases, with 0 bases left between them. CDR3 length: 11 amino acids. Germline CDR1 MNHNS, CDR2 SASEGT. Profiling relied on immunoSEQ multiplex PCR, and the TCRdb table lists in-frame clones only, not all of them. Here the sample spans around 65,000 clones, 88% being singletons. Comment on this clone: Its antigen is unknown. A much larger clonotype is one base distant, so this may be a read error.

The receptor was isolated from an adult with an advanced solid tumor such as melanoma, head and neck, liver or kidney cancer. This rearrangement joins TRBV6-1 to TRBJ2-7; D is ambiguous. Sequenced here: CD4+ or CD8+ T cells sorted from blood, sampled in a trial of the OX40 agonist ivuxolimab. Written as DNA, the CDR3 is TGTGCCAGCAGTGACTCCTACGAGCAGTACTTC. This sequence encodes CASSDSYEQYF.